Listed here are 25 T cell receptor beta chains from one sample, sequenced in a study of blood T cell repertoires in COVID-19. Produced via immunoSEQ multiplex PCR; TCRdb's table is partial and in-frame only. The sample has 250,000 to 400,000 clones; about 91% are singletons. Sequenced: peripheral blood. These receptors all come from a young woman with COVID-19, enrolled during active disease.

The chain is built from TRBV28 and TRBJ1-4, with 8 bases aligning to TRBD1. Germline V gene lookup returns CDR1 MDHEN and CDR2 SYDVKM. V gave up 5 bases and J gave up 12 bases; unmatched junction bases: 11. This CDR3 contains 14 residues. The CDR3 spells CASSGRTGPKELFF. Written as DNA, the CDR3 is TGTGCCAGCAGTGGCCGGACAGGGCCAAAGGAACTGTTTTTT.

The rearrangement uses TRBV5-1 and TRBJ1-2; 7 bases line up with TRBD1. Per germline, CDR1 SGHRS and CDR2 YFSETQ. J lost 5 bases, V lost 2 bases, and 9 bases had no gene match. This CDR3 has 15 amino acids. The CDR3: CASSFLPGTEYGYTF. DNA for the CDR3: TGCGCCAGCAGCTTCCTTCCCGGGACAGAATATGGCTACACCTTC.

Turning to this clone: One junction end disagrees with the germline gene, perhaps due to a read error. In DNA form, the CDR3 reads TGTGCCAGCAGTCAAGCCGGGACTAGCGCGGATACGCAGTATTTT. Translated: CASSQAGTSADTQYF. The rearrangement joins TRBV2 to TRBJ2-3; TRBD2 agrees at 10 bases. CDR1 SNHLY and CDR2 FYNNEI come from the germline V gene. The CDR3 has 15 amino acids.

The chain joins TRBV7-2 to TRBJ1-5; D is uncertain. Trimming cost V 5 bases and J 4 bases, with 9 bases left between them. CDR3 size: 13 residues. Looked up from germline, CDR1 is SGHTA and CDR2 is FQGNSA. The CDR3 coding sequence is TGTGCCAGCAGCCGCTCGAGGAATCAGCCCCAGCATTTT. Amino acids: CASSRSRNQPQHF.

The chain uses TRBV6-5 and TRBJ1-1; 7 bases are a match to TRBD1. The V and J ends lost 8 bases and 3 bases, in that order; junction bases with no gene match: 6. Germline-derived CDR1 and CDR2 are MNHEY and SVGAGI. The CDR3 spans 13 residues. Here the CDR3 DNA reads TGTGCCAGCGAGGGGGCTCGGGACACTGAAGCTTTCTTT. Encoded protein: CASEGARDTEAFF.

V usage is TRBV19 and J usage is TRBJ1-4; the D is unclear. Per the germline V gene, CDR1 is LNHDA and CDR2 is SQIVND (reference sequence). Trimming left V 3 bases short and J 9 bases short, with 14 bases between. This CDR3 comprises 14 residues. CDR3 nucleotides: TGTGCCAGTAGTATCGCCGGAGAAATGAAAAAACTGTTTTTT. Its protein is CASSIAGEMKKLFF.

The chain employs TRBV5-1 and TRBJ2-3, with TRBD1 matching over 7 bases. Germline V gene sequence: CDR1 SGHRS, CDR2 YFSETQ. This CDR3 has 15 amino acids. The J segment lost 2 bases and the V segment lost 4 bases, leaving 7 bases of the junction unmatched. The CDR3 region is CASSLTGYFTDTQYF. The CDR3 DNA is TGCGCCAGCAGCCTGACAGGGTATTTCACAGATACGCAGTATTTT.

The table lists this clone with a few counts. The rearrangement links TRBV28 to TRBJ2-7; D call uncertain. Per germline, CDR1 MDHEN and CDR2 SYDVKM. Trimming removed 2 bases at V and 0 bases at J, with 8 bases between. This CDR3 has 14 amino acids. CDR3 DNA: TGTGCCAGCAGTTTAGGCAGGCTCTCCTACGAGCAGTACGTC. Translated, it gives CASSLGRLSYEQYV.

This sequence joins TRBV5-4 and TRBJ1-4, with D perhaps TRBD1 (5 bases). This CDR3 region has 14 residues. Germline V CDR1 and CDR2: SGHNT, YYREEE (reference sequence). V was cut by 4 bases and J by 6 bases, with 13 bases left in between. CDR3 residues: CASSPQGVDEKLFF. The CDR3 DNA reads TGTGCCAGCAGCCCCCAGGGTGTGGATGAAAAACTGTTTTTT.

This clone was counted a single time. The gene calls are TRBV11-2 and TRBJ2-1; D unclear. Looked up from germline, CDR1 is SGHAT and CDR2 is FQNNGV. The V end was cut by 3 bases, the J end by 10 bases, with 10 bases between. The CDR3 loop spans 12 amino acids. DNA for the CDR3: TGTGCCAGCAGCTTTGGTCCCAGGGAGCAGTTCTTC. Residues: CASSFGPREQFF. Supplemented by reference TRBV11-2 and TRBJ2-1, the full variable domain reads EAGVAQSPRYKIIEKRQSVAFWCNPISGHATLYWYQQILGQGPKLLIQFQNNGVVDDSQLPKDRFSAERLKGVDSTLKIQPAKLEDSAVYLCASSFGPREQFFGPGTRLTVL.

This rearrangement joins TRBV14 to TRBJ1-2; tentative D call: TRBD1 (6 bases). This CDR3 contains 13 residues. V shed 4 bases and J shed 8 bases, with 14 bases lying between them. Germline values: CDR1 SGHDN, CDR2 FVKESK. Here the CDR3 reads CASSRQAAVGYTF. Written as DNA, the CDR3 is TGTGCCAGCAGCCGACAGGCCGCGGTGGGCTACACCTTC.

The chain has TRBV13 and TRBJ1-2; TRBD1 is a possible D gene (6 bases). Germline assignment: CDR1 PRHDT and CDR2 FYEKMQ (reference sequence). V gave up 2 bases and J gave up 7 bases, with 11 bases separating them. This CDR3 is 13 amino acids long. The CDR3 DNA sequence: TGTGCCAGCAGCTTACGGGGGGCCGGTGGCTACACCTTC. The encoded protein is CASSLRGAGGYTF.

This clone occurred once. The CDR3 reads CASSMNWNTEAFF. The CDR3 coding sequence is TGTGCCAGTAGTATGAACTGGAACACTGAAGCTTTCTTT. The chain carries TRBV19 and TRBJ1-1; D remains unclear. Trimming pared 3 bases from V and 1 base from J, leaving 6 bases between. Germline assignment: CDR1 LNHDA and CDR2 SQIVND (reference sequence). The CDR3 has 13 residues. Using reference TRBV19 and TRBJ1-1 for the parts outside the CDR3, the full variable domain is DGGITQSPKYLFRKEGQNVTLSCEQNLNHDAMYWYRQDPGQGLRLIYYSQIVNDFQKGDIAEGYSVSREKKESFPLTVTSAQKNPTAFYLCASSMNWNTEAFFGQGTRLTVV.

The CDR3 sequence: CASSEYRLLYTQYF. Here the CDR3 DNA reads TGTGCCAGCAGTGAATACAGGCTATTGTATACGCAGTATTTT. The chain combines TRBV6-1 with TRBJ2-3, with D perhaps matching TRBD1 (5 bases). This CDR3 spans 14 amino acids. The V end lost 2 bases, the J end lost 7 bases, and 13 bases lay between the germline ends. Germline values: CDR1 MNHNS, CDR2 SASEGT.

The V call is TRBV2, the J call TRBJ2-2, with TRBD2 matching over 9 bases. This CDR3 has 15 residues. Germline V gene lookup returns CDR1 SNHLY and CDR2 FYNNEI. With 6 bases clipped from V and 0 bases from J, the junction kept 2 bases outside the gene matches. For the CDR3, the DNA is TGTGCCAGCAGGAGCGGGGGGCCGAACACCGGGGAGCTGTTTTTT. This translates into CASRSGGPNTGELFF.

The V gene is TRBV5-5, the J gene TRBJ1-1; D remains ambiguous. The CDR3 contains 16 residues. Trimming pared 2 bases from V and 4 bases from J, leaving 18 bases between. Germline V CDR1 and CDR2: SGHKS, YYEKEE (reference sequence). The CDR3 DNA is TGTGCCAGCAGCTTTGGAGGGATCTTCAGCCTCACTGAAGCTTTCTTT. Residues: CASSFGGIFSLTEAFF.

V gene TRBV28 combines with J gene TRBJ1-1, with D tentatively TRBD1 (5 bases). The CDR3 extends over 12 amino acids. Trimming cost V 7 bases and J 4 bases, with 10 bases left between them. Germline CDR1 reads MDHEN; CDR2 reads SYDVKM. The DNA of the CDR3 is TGTGCCAGCACCAAGGGGATCACTGAAGCTTTCTTT. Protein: CASTKGITEAFF.

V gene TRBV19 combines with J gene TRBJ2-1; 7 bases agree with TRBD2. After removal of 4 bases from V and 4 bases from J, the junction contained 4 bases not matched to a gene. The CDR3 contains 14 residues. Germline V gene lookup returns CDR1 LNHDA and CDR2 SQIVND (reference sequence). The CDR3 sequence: CASSNGGLYNEQFF. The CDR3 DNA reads TGTGCCAGTAGTAACGGGGGGTTATACAATGAGCAGTTCTTC.

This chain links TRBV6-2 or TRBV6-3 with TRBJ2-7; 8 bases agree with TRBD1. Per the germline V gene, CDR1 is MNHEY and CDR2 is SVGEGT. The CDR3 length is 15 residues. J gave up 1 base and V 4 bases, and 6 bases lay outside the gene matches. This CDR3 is CASSLGQGWSYEQYV. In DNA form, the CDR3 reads TGTGCCAGCAGTTTAGGACAGGGTTGGTCCTACGAGCAGTACGTC.

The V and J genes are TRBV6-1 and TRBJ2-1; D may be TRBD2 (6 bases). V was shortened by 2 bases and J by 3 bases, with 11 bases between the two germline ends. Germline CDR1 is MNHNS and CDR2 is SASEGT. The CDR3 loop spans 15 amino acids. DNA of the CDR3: TGTGCCAGCAGTGAATTCGGGGGTTACTACAATGAGCAGTTCTTC. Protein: CASSEFGGYYNEQFF.

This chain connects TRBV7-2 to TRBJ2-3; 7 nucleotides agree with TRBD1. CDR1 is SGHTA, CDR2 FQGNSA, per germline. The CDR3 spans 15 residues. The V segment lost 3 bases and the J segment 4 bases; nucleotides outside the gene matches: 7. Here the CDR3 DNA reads TGTGCCAGCAGCTTTGGAAGGGGGCCCGCAGATACGCAGTATTTT. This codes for CASSFGRGPADTQYF.

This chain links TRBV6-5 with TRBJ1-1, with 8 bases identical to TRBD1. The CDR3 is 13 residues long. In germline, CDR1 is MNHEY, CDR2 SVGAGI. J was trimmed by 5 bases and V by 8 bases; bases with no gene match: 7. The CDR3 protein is CASALRTGTEAFF. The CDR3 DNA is TGTGCCAGCGCATTACGGACAGGGACTGAAGCTTTCTTT.

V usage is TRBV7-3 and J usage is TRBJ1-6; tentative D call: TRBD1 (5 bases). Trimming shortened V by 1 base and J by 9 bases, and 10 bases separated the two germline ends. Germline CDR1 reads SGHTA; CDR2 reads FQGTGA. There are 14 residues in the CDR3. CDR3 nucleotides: TGTGCCAGCAGCTTAAGGGCCCAGGGTTCACCCCTCCACTTT. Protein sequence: CASSLRAQGSPLHF.

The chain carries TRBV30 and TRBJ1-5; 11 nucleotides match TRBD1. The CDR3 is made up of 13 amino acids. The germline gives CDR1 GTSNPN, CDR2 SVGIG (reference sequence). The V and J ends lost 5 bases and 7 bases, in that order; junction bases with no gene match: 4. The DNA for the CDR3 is TGTGCCTGGGGACAGGGGGCAGGACAGCCCCAGCATTTT. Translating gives CAWGQGAGQPQHF.

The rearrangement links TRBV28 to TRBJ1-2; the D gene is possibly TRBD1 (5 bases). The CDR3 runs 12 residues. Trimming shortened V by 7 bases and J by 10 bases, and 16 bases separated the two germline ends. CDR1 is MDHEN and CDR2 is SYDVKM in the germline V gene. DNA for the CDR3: TGTGCCAGCAATGGGGCCCTATTCGTCTACACCTTC. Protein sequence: CASNGALFVYTF.